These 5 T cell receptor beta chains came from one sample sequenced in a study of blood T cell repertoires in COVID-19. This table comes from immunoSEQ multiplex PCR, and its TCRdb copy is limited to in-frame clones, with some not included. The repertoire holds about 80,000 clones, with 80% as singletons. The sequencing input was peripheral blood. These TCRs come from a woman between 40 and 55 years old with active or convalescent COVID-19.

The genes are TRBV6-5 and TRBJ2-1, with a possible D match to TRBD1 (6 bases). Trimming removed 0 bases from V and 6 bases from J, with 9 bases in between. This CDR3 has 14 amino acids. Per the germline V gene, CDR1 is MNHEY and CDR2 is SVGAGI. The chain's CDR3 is CASSYSGGINEQFF. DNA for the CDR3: TGTGCCAGCAGTTACTCAGGGGGAATCAATGAGCAGTTCTTC.

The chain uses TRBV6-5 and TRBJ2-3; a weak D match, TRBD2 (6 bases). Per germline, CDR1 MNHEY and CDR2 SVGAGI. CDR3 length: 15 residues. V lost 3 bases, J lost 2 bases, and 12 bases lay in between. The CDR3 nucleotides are TGTGCCAGCAGTTATTGGGGGGAAGACACAGATACGCAGTATTTT. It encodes CASSYWGEDTDTQYF.

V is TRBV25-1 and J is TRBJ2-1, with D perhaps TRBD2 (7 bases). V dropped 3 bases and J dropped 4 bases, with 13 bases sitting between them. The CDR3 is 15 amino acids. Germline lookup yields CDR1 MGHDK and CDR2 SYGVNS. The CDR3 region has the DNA TGTGCCAGCAGTGACACGGGGGGCGGTTACAATGAGCAGTTCTTC. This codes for CASSDTGGGYNEQFF. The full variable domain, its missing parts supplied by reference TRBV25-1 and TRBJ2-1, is EADIYQTPRYLVIGTGKKITLECSQTMGHDKMYWYQQDPGMELHLIHYSYGVNSTEKGDLSSESTVSRIRTEHFPLTLESARPSHTSQYLCASSDTGGGYNEQFFGPGTRLTVL.

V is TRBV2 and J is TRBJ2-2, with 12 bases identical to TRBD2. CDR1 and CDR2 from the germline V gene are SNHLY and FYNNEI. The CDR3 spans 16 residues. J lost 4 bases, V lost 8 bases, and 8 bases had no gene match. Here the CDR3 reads CASLQGLAGPTGELFF. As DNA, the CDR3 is TGTGCCAGCCTCCAGGGACTAGCGGGTCCCACCGGGGAGCTGTTTTTT.

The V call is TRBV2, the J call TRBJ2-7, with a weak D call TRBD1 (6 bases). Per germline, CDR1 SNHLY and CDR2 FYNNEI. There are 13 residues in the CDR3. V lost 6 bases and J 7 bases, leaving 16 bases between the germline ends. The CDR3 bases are TGTGCCAGCAGAGGGACAAACTACGTTGAGCAGTACTTC. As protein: CASRGTNYVEQYF.